These 27 T cell receptor beta chains were all obtained from the same sample, sequenced in a study of T cells in Graves' hyperthyroidism and ophthalmopathy (dated by TCRdb to between 2018 and 2021). Receptor libraries were prepared by multiplex PCR. These reads were obtained on an Illumina HiSeq 2000. TCR beta CDR3 regions were amplified from RNA transcripts. The TCR CDR3 was subjected to a first round of RT-PCR using the HTBI primer set and the Qiagen OneStep RT-PCR kit. The public reads were reanalyzed by TCRdb: fastp trimming at Q25, MiXCR alignment, in-frame beta chains only. CDR3 protein sequences are deduplicated, and each keeps its most common genes and DNA. The sample contains hundreds of thousands of distinct CDR3 sequences, roughly 16% of them found a single time. Jointly, the top ten make up 3.8% of the sample. Specimen: blood. These receptors were obtained from a woman in her twenties or thirties with Graves' hyperthyroidism.

This clonotype occurred many times. The gene calls are TRBV6-1 and TRBJ1-2; D uncertain. V lost 1 base to trimming and J lost 4 bases, with 13 bases between them. Germline V gene data show CDR1 as MNHNS and CDR2 as SASEGT. The CDR3 is 15 amino acids. The CDR3 is CASSEGVLAVYGYTF. The CDR3 DNA reads as TGTGCCAGCAGTGAAGGGGTGTTGGCGGTCTATGGCTACACCTTC.

The sample holds many counts of this clonotype. This chain joins TRBV7-2 and TRBJ2-3; D may be TRBD2 (6 bases). The germline gives CDR1 SGHTA, CDR2 FQGNSA. V was shortened by 5 bases and J by 4 bases, with 19 bases between the two germline ends. The CDR3 runs to 16 residues. CDR3 region: CASSQSLGTPSDTQYF. DNA for the CDR3: TGTGCCAGCAGCCAATCGTTGGGGACTCCCTCAGATACGCAGTATTTT.

The chain has TRBV6-1 and TRBJ2-3; a weak D match, TRBD1 (6 bases). CDR1 and CDR2 (germline): MNHNS, SASEGT. Deletions cut 6 bases from V and 1 base from J, with 14 bases between. The CDR3 totals 15 residues. In nucleotides, the CDR3 is TGTGCCAGCAGACCCACAGGGTATGGCACAGATACGCAGTATTTT. It translates to CASRPTGYGTDTQYF.

In its sample, this clonotype was seen many times. This chain uses TRBV30 with TRBJ1-5, with a weak D call TRBD1 (6 bases). V was cut by 2 bases and J by 2 bases, with 10 bases left in between. The CDR3 loop spans 14 amino acids. From germline, CDR1 is GTSNPN and CDR2 SVGIG (reference sequence). This CDR3 reads CAWSLTGGNQPQHF. The CDR3 DNA is TGTGCCTGGAGTTTGACAGGAGGCAATCAGCCCCAGCATTTT.

This chain connects TRBV20-1 to TRBJ1-5, with D possibly TRBD1 on 5 matching bases. This CDR3 region has 14 residues. V was pared by 1 base and J by 0 bases, with 7 bases between. The germline V gene encodes CDR1 DFQATT and CDR2 SNEGSKA (reference sequence). CDR3 amino acids: CSARAGPSNQPQHF. The CDR3 nucleotides are TGCAGTGCTAGAGCGGGGCCTAGCAATCAGCCCCAGCATTTT.

The V gene is TRBV5-4, the J gene TRBJ1-2, with 10 bases lining up with TRBD1. CDR3 length: 16 amino acids. After removal of 5 bases from V and 6 bases from J, the junction contained 13 bases not matched to a gene. From germline, CDR1 is SGHNT and CDR2 YYREEE (reference sequence). The CDR3 DNA sequence: TGTGCCAGCAGTCGGGGGACCTTCGGGACAGGGGATGGCTACACCTTC. Translation: CASSRGTFGTGDGYTF.

The J gene is TRBJ2-2, the V gene TRBV12-3 or TRBV12-4, with D possibly TRBD2 on 5 matching bases. The CDR3 consists of 14 residues. V was cut by 3 bases and J by 7 bases, with 12 bases left in between. Here the CDR3 reads CASSFQVGVGELFF. The CDR3 nucleotides read TGTGCCAGCAGTTTTCAGGTCGGGGTCGGGGAGCTGTTTTTT.

This clonotype has only a few counts. The chain employs TRBV3-1 and TRBJ2-7; no definite D call. This CDR3 is built from 16 residues. The ends were cut back, 0 bases at V and 1 base at J, with 13 bases in the middle. Germline V gives CDR1 LGHDT, CDR2 YNNKEL (reference sequence). CDR3 in amino acids: CASSQDRWTLSYEQYF. The CDR3 DNA sequence: TGTGCCAGCAGCCAAGATCGCTGGACGCTATCCTACGAGCAGTACTTC.

V usage is TRBV7-2 and J usage is TRBJ1-3; perhaps TRBD1 as D (6 bases). The ends were cut back, 10 bases at V and 2 bases at J, with 21 bases in the middle. Germline V lookup: CDR1 SGHTA, CDR2 FQGNSA. The CDR3 has 16 residues. The CDR3 DNA reads as TGTGCCACTAAGCTTAGCGGGTCAGGGGCTGGAAACACCATATATTTT. This codes for CATKLSGSGAGNTIYF.

The chain uses TRBV20-1 and TRBJ2-5; D may match TRBD1 or TRBD2 (5 bases each). V dropped 4 bases and J dropped 4 bases, with 13 bases sitting between them. CDR3 length equals 13 residues. CDR1 and CDR2 (germline): DFQATT, SNEGSKA (reference sequence). CDR3 sequence: CSANLGVRETQYF. The CDR3 DNA is TGCAGTGCTAATCTGGGGGTTCGAGAGACCCAGTACTTC.

A word on this clonotype: The junction departs from germline at one end; a sequencing error may be responsible. The chain carries TRBV7-2 and TRBJ1-2; no clear D. The CDR3 has 12 amino acids. CDR1 is SGHTA and CDR2 is FQGNSA in the germline V gene. The CDR3 nucleotides are TGTGTCAGCAGCCCACGGATCTATGGCTACACCTTC. It codes for CVSSPRIYGYTF. Drawing the rest from reference TRBV7-2 and TRBJ1-2, the complete variable domain is GAGVSQSPSNKVTEKGKDVELRCDPISGHTALYWYRQSLGQGLEFLIYFQGNSAPDKSGLPSDRFSAERTGGSVSTLTIQRTQQEDSAVYLCVSSPRIYGYTFGSGTRLTVV.

This clonotype was seen only a few times. This chain joins TRBV27 and TRBJ2-3; D remains unclear. This CDR3 spans 12 amino acids. V lost 8 bases and J 3 bases, leaving 9 bases between the germline ends. Germline CDR1 is MNHEY and CDR2 is SMNVEV (reference sequence). The CDR3 sequence: CASPKGTDTQYF. The CDR3 DNA sequence: TGTGCCAGCCCCAAGGGTACAGATACGCAGTATTTT.

This clonotype was detected a few times. This sequence joins TRBV9 and TRBJ2-2; no firm D call. Germline CDR1 reads SGDLS; CDR2 reads YYNGEE. The CDR3 extends over 13 amino acids. The V and J ends lost 0 bases and 5 bases respectively, with 5 bases between them. The CDR3 coding sequence is TGTGCCAGCAGCGTAGGTCCAACCGGGGAGCTGTTTTTT. Protein: CASSVGPTGELFF.

This chain links TRBV20-1 with TRBJ2-1; 8 bases line up with TRBD2. Germline V gene data show CDR1 as DFQATT and CDR2 as SNEGSKA (reference sequence). J gave up 3 bases and V 1 base, and 5 bases lay outside the gene matches. This CDR3 contains 15 residues. The CDR3 bases are TGCAGTGCTAGAGGACCCAGCGGGAGCTACAATGAGCAGTTCTTC. It specifies CSARGPSGSYNEQFF.

The J gene is TRBJ1-3, the V gene TRBV7-2; 8 bases fit TRBD1. Germline lookup yields CDR1 SGHTA and CDR2 FQGNSA. The CDR3 spans 15 residues. Unmatched junction bases numbered 7, after V lost 5 bases and J lost 4 bases. CDR3 coding DNA: TGTGCCAGCAGCCTTACAGGGGGAATCGGAAACACCATATATTTT. Translation: CASSLTGGIGNTIYF.

This clonotype was detected ten times or more. Relative to the germline gene, one junction end is altered; a read error may explain this. The rearrangement links TRBV2 to TRBJ1-1; no clear D. The CDR3 contains 14 residues. Germline V CDR1 and CDR2: SNHLY, FYNNEI. The CDR3 loop is CASSEEPVNTEAFF. In DNA, the CDR3 is TGTGCCAGCAGCGAAGAGCCTGTTAACACTGAAGCTTTCTTT.

This clonotype came up many times. The gene calls are TRBV30 and TRBJ1-1; 7 nucleotides agree with TRBD1. The CDR3 is made up of 13 amino acids. After removal of 3 bases from V and 4 bases from J, the junction contained 5 bases not matched to a gene. Germline CDR1 reads GTSNPN; CDR2 reads SVGIG (reference sequence). CDR3 coding DNA: TGTGCCTGGAGCCGGGACAGTCCCACTGAAGCTTTCTTT. Translated: CAWSRDSPTEAFF.

Comments on this clonotype: This likely comes from a read error, as the CDR3 has no conserved phenylalanine or tryptophan at its end. The chain carries TRBV12-3 or TRBV12-4 and TRBJ2-1; tentatively, D is TRBD1 or TRBD2 (6 bases each). There are 14 residues in the CDR3. Trimming took off 4 bases at V and 3 bases at J, with 10 bases between the two ends. CDR3 amino acids: CASSSGGDYNEQFL. The CDR3 DNA is TGTGCCAGCAGTTCCGGGGGCGACTACAATGAGCAGTTCCTC.

This clonotype was detected a few times. The V and J genes are TRBV7-3 and TRBJ2-3; the D is unclear. CDR1 and CDR2 from the germline V gene are SGHTA and FQGTGA. The V gene lost 2 bases and the J gene lost 2 bases, with 8 bases spanning the gap. This CDR3 has 14 residues. In DNA, the CDR3 is TGTGCCAGCAGCTTATCGCCCGTCACAGATACGCAGTATTTT. It translates to CASSLSPVTDTQYF. Filled out from reference TRBV7-3 and TRBJ2-3, the complete variable domain reads GAGVSQTPSNKVTEKGKYVELRCDPISGHTALYWYRQSLGQGPEFLIYFQGTGAADDSGLPNDRFFAVRPEGSVSTLKIQRTERGDSAVYLCASSLSPVTDTQYFGPGTRLTVL.

With respect to this clonotype: This may come from a read error, since a much larger clone is one base off. J is TRBJ1-5 and V is TRBV12-3 or TRBV12-4, with D possibly matching TRBD1 (5 bases). The CDR3 contains 12 residues. The CDR3 DNA reads TGTGTCAGCAGGGCGGACTCTCAGCCCCAGCATTTT. Translation: CVSRADSQPQHF.

The V call is TRBV5-1, the J call TRBJ1-6; 7 bases fit TRBD1. The CDR3 length is 16 residues. Losses at the gene ends were 4 bases for V and 11 bases for J; bases not matched to a gene: 15. From germline, CDR1 is SGHRS and CDR2 YFSETQ. CDR3 sequence reads: CASSQTGTESRTPLHF. CDR3 bases: TGCGCCAGCAGCCAAACCGGGACAGAGTCCCGAACACCCCTCCACTTT.

This clonotype was seen ten or more times. The chain links TRBV28 to TRBJ2-7; D remains unclear. The CDR3 has 12 residues. The ends were cut back, 4 bases at V and 6 bases at J, with 10 bases in the middle. The germline V gene has CDR1 MDHEN and CDR2 SYDVKM. The CDR3 protein is CASSYHPSEQYF. The DNA of the CDR3 is TGTGCCAGCAGTTATCATCCCTCCGAGCAGTACTTC.

This clonotype was observed a handful of times. The chain recombines TRBV20-1 with TRBJ2-1; TRBD2 is a possible D gene (6 bases). With 7 bases removed from V and 4 bases from J, the gap between germline ends came to 11 bases. Germline lookup yields CDR1 DFQATT and CDR2 SNEGSKA (reference sequence). The CDR3 is 12 residues long. CDR3 coding DNA: TGCAGTGTGGCGGGGCCTTACAATGAGCAGTTCTTC. Residues: CSVAGPYNEQFF.

The V call is TRBV12-3 or TRBV12-4, the J call TRBJ1-3; D is undetermined. V lost 2 bases and J lost 3, with 8 bases in between. The CDR3 extends over 14 amino acids. The DNA of the CDR3 is TGTGCCAGCAGTTTACGCCTCTTTGGAAACACCATATATTTT. This codes for CASSLRLFGNTIYF.

The J gene is TRBJ2-3, the V gene TRBV10-2; D is perhaps TRBD2 (5 bases). CDR1 and CDR2 from the germline V gene are WSHSY and SAAADI. The germline V and J ends were trimmed by 7 bases and 4 bases, with 21 bases remaining between them. This CDR3 region has 16 residues. Written as DNA, the CDR3 is TGCGCCAGCACGACACCCAAACTAGATTATGCAGATACGCAGTATTTT. Its translation: CASTTPKLDYADTQYF.

This clonotype appeared many times. The J gene is TRBJ2-7, the V gene TRBV7-8; TRBD2 agrees at 9 bases. Germline V gene lookup returns CDR1 SGHVS and CDR2 FQNEAQ. J lost 5 bases, V lost 1 base, and 6 bases had no gene match. CDR3 length: 15 amino acids. This chain's CDR3 is CASSLVGGLANEQYF. For the CDR3, the DNA is TGTGCCAGCAGCTTAGTAGGGGGACTAGCAAACGAGCAGTACTTC.

There are a few counts of this clonotype. The chain employs TRBV29-1 and TRBJ2-5, with 10 bases identical to TRBD2. V trimming: 5 bases; J trimming: 4 bases; junction bases outside the gene matches: 7. Per germline, CDR1 SQVTM and CDR2 ANQGSEA. The CDR3 covers 14 residues. The chain's CDR3 is CSVILAGVPETQYF. The CDR3 DNA reads as TGCAGCGTTATTCTAGCGGGAGTGCCAGAGACCCAGTACTTC.